These 29 T cell receptor beta chains were sequenced from one sample in a study of cytomegalovirus exposure and HLA in healthy donors. The protocol was immunoSEQ multiplex PCR, while the TCRdb copy is restricted to in-frame clones and leaves out a portion. Here the sample spans about 140,000 clones, about four fifths being singletons. Sequencing used PBMCs. These receptors originate from a woman between 25 and 40 years old in good health and CMV-seronegative.

The chain combines TRBV5-1 with TRBJ1-5; 7 bases map to TRBD1. CDR1 is SGHRS and CDR2 is YFSETQ in the germline V gene. J was trimmed by 4 bases and V by 6 bases; bases with no gene match: 4. There are 13 residues in the CDR3. The CDR3 DNA reads as TGCGCCAGCAAAGAGGGGGCGAATCAGCCCCAGCATTTT. Its translation: CASKEGANQPQHF.

The V gene is TRBV7-2, the J gene TRBJ2-3, with TRBD2 matching over 9 bases. The CDR3 is 16 amino acids. V was clipped by 5 bases and J by 2 bases; unmatched bases: 8. Germline CDR1 SGHTA, CDR2 FQGNSA. CDR3 in amino acids: CASSRRGGQNTDTQYF. The CDR3 bases are TGTGCCAGCAGCCGGCGGGGGGGCCAGAACACAGATACGCAGTATTTT.

This clone was seen a handful of times. The chain has TRBV5-8 and TRBJ2-7; 9 bases align to TRBD1. V was pared by 4 bases and J by 3 bases, with 8 bases of the junction left unmatched. Germline V gene data show CDR1 as SGHTS and CDR2 as YDEGEE. CDR3 length: 15 residues. In DNA, the CDR3 is TGTGCCAGCAGCCACGAACAGGGGGCGGGCTACGAGCAGTACTTC. Protein: CASSHEQGAGYEQYF. The full variable domain, with the rest looked up from reference TRBV5-8 and TRBJ2-7, is EAGVTQSPTHLIKTRGQQATLRCSPISGHTSVYWYQQALGLGLQFLLWYDEGEERNRGNFPPRFSGRQFPNYSSELNVNALELEDSALYLCASSHEQGAGYEQYFGPGTRLTVT.

A few counts support this clone. V usage is TRBV7-9 and J usage is TRBJ2-3; 9 bases align to TRBD1. The length of the CDR3 is 15 residues. V was clipped by 1 base and J by 4 bases; unmatched bases: 3. Germline lookup yields CDR1 SEHNR and CDR2 FQNEAQ (reference sequence). CDR3 sequence reads: CASSLGDRDADTQYF. The CDR3 DNA reads TGTGCCAGCAGCTTAGGGGACAGGGATGCAGATACGCAGTATTTT.

This chain joins TRBV28 and TRBJ1-3; no clear D. CDR3 length: 14 residues. Germline CDR1 MDHEN, CDR2 SYDVKM. Trimming took 4 bases from V and 11 from J, leaving 18 bases between them. CDR3: CASSSSTPRGPIYF. As DNA, the CDR3 is TGTGCCAGCAGTTCCTCGACTCCCCGAGGGCCCATATATTTT.

This chain uses TRBV9 with TRBJ1-3; no reliable D call. Germline-derived CDR1 and CDR2 are SGDLS and YYNGEE. The V and J ends lost 0 bases and 0 bases respectively, with 13 bases between them. The CDR3 totals 17 residues. CDR3 sequence (DNA): TGTGCCAGCAGCGTAGTCGGGGATTTAAGCTCTGGAAACACCATATATTTT. This gives the protein CASSVVGDLSSGNTIYF.

The rearrangement joins TRBV21-1 to TRBJ2-2; the table names TRBD1, a call not compared with the DNA. TRBV21-1 is flagged as a pseudogene. The CDR3 spans 15 residues. CDR3 loop: CASSKVKGDTGELFF. The CDR3 DNA follows: TGTGCCAGCAGCAAAGTAAAAGGGGACACCGGGGAGCTGTTTTTT.

The chain links TRBV10-3 to TRBJ2-3; TRBD1 matches at 10 bases. This CDR3 is 13 amino acids long. V lost 9 bases to trimming and J lost 5 bases; unmatched junction nucleotides: 5. Germline loops: CDR1 ENHRY, CDR2 SYGVKD. CDR3 loop: CAIGTGVGDTQYF. As DNA, the CDR3 is TGTGCCATTGGGACAGGGGTAGGAGATACGCAGTATTTT.

This clone was picked up one time. The chain recombines TRBV4-3 with TRBJ1-4; tentative D call: TRBD1 (6 bases). The CDR3 runs to 16 residues. V lost 1 base and J 6 bases, leaving 15 bases between the germline ends. Germline CDR1 is LGHNA and CDR2 is YSLEER. The CDR3 region is CASSQALQGEDEKLFF. In DNA form, the CDR3 reads TGCGCCAGCAGCCAAGCGCTACAGGGTGAAGATGAAAAACTGTTTTTT.

This chain connects TRBV5-4 to TRBJ1-1; a possible D gene is TRBD1 (5 bases). Germline V CDR1 and CDR2: SGHNT, YYREEE (reference sequence). V was shortened by 0 bases and J by 0 bases, with 9 bases between the two germline ends. There are 15 residues in the CDR3. Here the CDR3 DNA reads TGTGCCAGCAGCTTGGAGGCACAGGTGAACACTGAAGCTTTCTTT. Encoded protein: CASSLEAQVNTEAFF.

The CDR3 spells CASSLALVGTDTQYF. Written as DNA, the CDR3 is TGTGCCAGCAGCTTAGCCCTAGTTGGAACAGATACGCAGTATTTT. The chain employs TRBV7-2 and TRBJ2-3, with D hard to call. V dropped 0 bases and J dropped 3 bases, with 10 bases sitting between them. Germline CDR1 SGHTA, CDR2 FQGNSA. CDR3 length equals 15 residues.

This chain joins TRBV29-1 and TRBJ2-3; 7 positions agree with TRBD1. CDR3 length: 15 residues. Looked up from germline, CDR1 is SQVTM and CDR2 is ANQGSEA. The ends lost 4 bases at V and 2 bases at J; junction bases unmatched: 9. The CDR3 DNA reads TGCAGCGTTGTGGGATACAGGGGCTACACAGATACGCAGTATTTT. Its protein is CSVVGYRGYTDTQYF.

V is TRBV6-1 and J is TRBJ2-3, with TRBD2 as a possible D gene (6 bases). The CDR3 is made up of 14 amino acids. Germline V gene sequence: CDR1 MNHNS, CDR2 SASEGT. The V end was cut by 8 bases, the J end by 2 bases, with 14 bases between. CDR3 region: CASHKRAFTDTQYF. CDR3 DNA: TGTGCCAGCCATAAGCGGGCGTTCACAGATACGCAGTATTTT.

CDR3 sequence: CASAQGDYGYTF. The CDR3 coding sequence is TGTGCCAGTGCACAGGGGGACTATGGCTACACCTTC. The J gene is TRBJ1-2, the V gene TRBV19, with 8 positions matching TRBD1. CDR3 length: 12 residues. The V gene's germline CDR1 is LNHDA and CDR2 SQIVND (reference sequence). The trim removed 8 bases at V and 3 bases at J, leaving 2 bases unmatched.

The genes are TRBV29-1 and TRBJ2-3; 10 bases are shared with TRBD2. There are 15 residues in the CDR3. Trimming at V came to 3 bases and at J to 5 bases, leaving 8 bases not matched to a gene. From germline, CDR1 is SQVTM and CDR2 ANQGSEA. The CDR3 region is CSVESSGGAEDTQYF. In nucleotides, the CDR3 is TGCAGCGTTGAGTCGAGCGGGGGGGCGGAAGATACGCAGTATTTT.

V usage is TRBV9 and J usage is TRBJ1-2; 7 bases agree with TRBD1. The CDR3 length is 15 residues. V shed 1 base and J 7 bases; nucleotides not matched to a gene: 10. The germline gives CDR1 SGDLS, CDR2 YYNGEE. CDR3 in DNA: TGTGCCAGCAGCGTAACAGTACAGGGGTCCGGTGGCTACACCTTC. Translation gives CASSVTVQGSGGYTF.

This clone has just a few counts. The rearrangement uses TRBV5-4 and TRBJ1-1, with D tentatively TRBD1 (5 bases). The V gene lost 6 bases and the J gene lost 1 base, with 13 bases spanning the gap. CDR3 length equals 14 residues. The germline CDR1 and CDR2 sequences are SGHNT and YYREEE (reference sequence). In DNA form, the CDR3 reads TGTGCCAGCATCAATTGGCAGGGGAACACTGAAGCTTTCTTT. This gives the protein CASINWQGNTEAFF.

The rearrangement uses TRBV11-3 and TRBJ2-7; TRBD1 matches 8 bases. The CDR3 covers 16 residues. Per the germline V gene, CDR1 is SGHNT and CDR2 is YENEEA. V lost 3 bases and J lost 0; bases outside the gene matches: 7. This chain's CDR3 is CASSLTGEFASYEQYF. CDR3 DNA sequence: TGTGCCAGCAGCTTGACAGGGGAGTTTGCCTCCTACGAGCAGTACTTC.

The CDR3 reads CASSTGGFGNTIYF. The CDR3 nucleotides read TGTGCCAGTAGTACAGGGGGATTTGGAAACACCATATATTTT. The chain is built from TRBV19 and TRBJ1-3; TRBD1 agrees at 7 bases. The junction had 3 bases not matched to a gene; V was cut back by 4 bases and J by 3 bases. This CDR3 spans 14 amino acids. The germline CDR1 and CDR2 sequences are LNHDA and SQIVND (reference sequence). Based on the CDR3 plus reference TRBV19 and TRBJ1-3, the full variable domain is DGGITQSPKYLFRKEGQNVTLSCEQNLNHDAMYWYRQDPGQGLRLIYYSQIVNDFQKGDIAEGYSVSREKKESFPLTVTSAQKNPTAFYLCASSTGGFGNTIYFGEGSWLTVV.

This clone is labeled as medium-sized. The chain employs TRBV27 and TRBJ2-7; 9 bases are shared with TRBD1. This CDR3 contains 14 residues. Germline V gene sequence: CDR1 MNHEY, CDR2 SMNVEV (reference sequence). Trimming removed 6 bases from V and 7 bases from J; junction bases left unmatched: 10. The DNA for the CDR3 is TGTGCCAGCAGCACAGGGGGCCTCGGACAAGAGCAGTACTTC. Translation gives CASSTGGLGQEQYF.

The chain has TRBV5-1 and TRBJ1-2; D remains unclear. CDR1 is SGHRS, CDR2 YFSETQ, per germline. Deletions cut 2 bases from V and 0 bases from J, with 8 bases between. This CDR3 has 14 residues. The CDR3 DNA reads TGCGCCAGCAGCTTCCACCCAGCTAACTATGGCTACACCTTC. Its protein is CASSFHPANYGYTF. The whole variable domain, remainder taken from reference TRBV5-1 and TRBJ1-2, is KAGVTQTPRYLIKTRGQQVTLSCSPISGHRSVSWYQQTPGQGLQFLFEYFSETQRNKGNFPGRFSGRQFSNSRSEMNVSTLELGDSALYLCASSFHPANYGYTFGSGTRLTVV.

V and J are TRBV7-2 and TRBJ2-5, with 11 bases fitting TRBD2. Germline CDR1 is SGHTA and CDR2 is FQGNSA. The V and J ends lost 5 bases and 3 bases, in that order; junction bases with no gene match: 8. There are 16 residues in the CDR3. This chain's CDR3 is CASSILAGGQKETQYF. Written as DNA, the CDR3 is TGTGCCAGCAGCATCTTAGCGGGGGGGCAGAAAGAGACCCAGTACTTC.

The chain is built from TRBV11-2 and TRBJ1-2; 9 bases are a match to TRBD1. Looked up from germline, CDR1 is SGHAT and CDR2 is FQNNGV. The CDR3 length is 15 residues. J was trimmed by 8 bases and V by 5 bases; bases with no gene match: 12. The CDR3 DNA reads as TGTGCCAGCAGCACCTTTCCCGGGACAGGGTACGGCTACACCTTC. Translation gives CASSTFPGTGYGYTF. Filled out from reference TRBV11-2 and TRBJ1-2, the complete variable domain reads EAGVAQSPRYKIIEKRQSVAFWCNPISGHATLYWYQQILGQGPKLLIQFQNNGVVDDSQLPKDRFSAERLKGVDSTLKIQPAKLEDSAVYLCASSTFPGTGYGYTFGSGTRLTVV.

The rearrangement links TRBV4-1 to TRBJ1-4; D possibly corresponds to TRBD1 (5 bases). V was pared by 2 bases and J by 3 bases, with 10 bases between. Germline V CDR1 and CDR2: MGHRA, YSYEKL. There are 15 residues in the CDR3. The CDR3, as DNA: TGCGCCAGCAGCCAATTTGCCAGGGCTAATGAAAAACTGTTTTTT. This gives the protein CASSQFARANEKLFF.

V usage is TRBV4-2 and J usage is TRBJ2-3, with 8 bases matching TRBD2. The germline gives CDR1 LGHNA, CDR2 YNFKEQ. The length of the CDR3 is 18 residues. V shed 1 base and J 2 bases; nucleotides not matched to a gene: 11. The chain's CDR3 is CASSQGLTTGGITDTQYF. CDR3 sequence (DNA): TGTGCCAGCAGCCAAGGCCTGACAACGGGGGGGATCACAGATACGCAGTATTTT.

V usage is TRBV7-2 and J usage is TRBJ2-5, with D tentatively TRBD1 (8 bases). The CDR3 runs 14 residues. Germline CDR1 reads SGHTA; CDR2 reads FQGNSA. The ends were cut back, 6 bases at V and 4 bases at J, with 15 bases in the middle. CDR3 protein: CASRGGTGVETQYF. DNA for the CDR3: TGTGCCAGCAGGGGGGGGACAGGAGTAGAGACCCAGTACTTC.

This chain joins TRBV7-3 and TRBJ2-3, with 14 nucleotides matching TRBD2. The length of the CDR3 is 17 residues. Germline CDR1 reads SGHTA; CDR2 reads FQGTGA. V dropped 5 bases and J dropped 2; count of bases not matched to a gene: 6. CDR3 bases: TGTGCCAGCAGCCCCGGACTAGCGGGGGGTTCCACAGATACGCAGTATTTT. Amino acid sequence: CASSPGLAGGSTDTQYF.

This clone is a singleton in its sample. The chain links TRBV9 to TRBJ2-3, with a tentative D call TRBD2 (5 bases). The length of the CDR3 is 14 residues. Germline V gene sequence: CDR1 SGDLS, CDR2 YYNGEE. Trimming took 0 bases from V and 4 from J, leaving 9 bases between them. The CDR3 DNA reads as TGTGCCAGCAGCGTAGTTGGGAGTTCAGATACGCAGTATTTT. Its protein product is CASSVVGSSDTQYF.

This chain uses TRBV7-2 with TRBJ2-7; 12 positions agree with TRBD1. Germline CDR1 and CDR2: SGHTA and FQGNSA. The V and J ends lost 0 bases and 4 bases, in that order; junction bases with no gene match: 4. The CDR3 extends over 16 amino acids. Written as DNA, the CDR3 is TGTGCCAGCAGCTTAGCTTCGGGACAGGGGGCTTACGAGCAGTACTTC. It specifies CASSLASGQGAYEQYF.